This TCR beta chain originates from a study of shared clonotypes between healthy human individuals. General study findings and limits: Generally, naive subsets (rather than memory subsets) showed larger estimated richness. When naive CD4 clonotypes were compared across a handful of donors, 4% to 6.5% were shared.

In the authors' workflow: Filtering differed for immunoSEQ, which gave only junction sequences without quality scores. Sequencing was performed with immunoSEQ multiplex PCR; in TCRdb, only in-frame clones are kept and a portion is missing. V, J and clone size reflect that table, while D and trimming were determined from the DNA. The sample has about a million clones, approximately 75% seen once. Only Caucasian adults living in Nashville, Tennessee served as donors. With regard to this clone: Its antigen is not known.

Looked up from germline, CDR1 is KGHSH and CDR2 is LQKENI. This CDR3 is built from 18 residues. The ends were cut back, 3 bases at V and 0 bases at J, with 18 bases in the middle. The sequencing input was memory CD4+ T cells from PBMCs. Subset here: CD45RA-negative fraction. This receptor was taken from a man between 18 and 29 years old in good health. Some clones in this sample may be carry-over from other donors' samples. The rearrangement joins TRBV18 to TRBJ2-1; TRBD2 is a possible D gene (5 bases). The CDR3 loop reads CASSPPWGLGLSYNEQFF. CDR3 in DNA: TGTGCCAGCTCACCCCCATGGGGTCTAGGACTCTCCTACAATGAGCAGTTCTTC.